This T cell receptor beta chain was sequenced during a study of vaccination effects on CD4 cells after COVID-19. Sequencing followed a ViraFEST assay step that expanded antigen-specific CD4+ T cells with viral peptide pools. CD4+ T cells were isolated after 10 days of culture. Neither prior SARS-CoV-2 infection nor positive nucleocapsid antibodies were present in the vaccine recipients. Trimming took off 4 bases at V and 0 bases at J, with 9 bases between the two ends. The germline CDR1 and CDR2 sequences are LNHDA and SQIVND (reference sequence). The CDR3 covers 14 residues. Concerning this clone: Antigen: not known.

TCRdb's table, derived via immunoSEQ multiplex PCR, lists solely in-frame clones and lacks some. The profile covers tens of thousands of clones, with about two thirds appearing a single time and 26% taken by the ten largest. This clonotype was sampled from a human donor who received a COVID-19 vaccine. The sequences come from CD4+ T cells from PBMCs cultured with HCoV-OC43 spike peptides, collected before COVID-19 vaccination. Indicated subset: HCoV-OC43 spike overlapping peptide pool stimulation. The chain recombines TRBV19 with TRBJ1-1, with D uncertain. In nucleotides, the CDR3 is TGTGCCAGTAGTAGTCAGCTAATGAACACTGAAGCTTTCTTT. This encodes CASSSQLMNTEAFF.